This entry lists 21 T cell receptor beta chains sequenced from one sample in a study of blood T cell repertoires in COVID-19. Sequenced by immunoSEQ multiplex PCR; TCRdb stores in-frame clones only, minus some. The data hold 120,000 to 150,000 clones, with around 81% observed a single time. Sequenced input: PBMCs or T cells enriched from blood (not recorded which). The receptors here all came from a woman in her 40s who had recovered from COVID-19.

This chain links TRBV7-2 with TRBJ2-5; 9 bases map to TRBD1. V shed 5 bases, J shed 9 bases, and the junction held 16 bases outside the gene matches. CDR3 length: 16 amino acids. Per germline, CDR1 SGHTA and CDR2 FQGNSA. CDR3 sequence (DNA): TGTGCCAGCAGCCCCCGGACAGGGGATATTATTTCTCCCCAGTACTTC. Protein sequence: CASSPRTGDIISPQYF.

As DNA, the CDR3 is TGTGCCGCGGCCAACACCGGGGAGCTGTTTTTT. Translating it yields CAAANTGELFF. This chain joins TRBV7-9 and TRBJ2-2, with no clear D. This CDR3 contains 11 residues. Germline-derived CDR1 and CDR2 are SEHNR and FQNEAQ (reference sequence). The ends were cut back, 11 bases at V and 2 bases at J, with 6 bases in the middle.

The chain links TRBV5-4 to TRBJ2-3; 13 bases are a match to TRBD2. The CDR3 runs to 15 residues. Looked up from germline, CDR1 is SGHNT and CDR2 is YYREEE (reference sequence). After removal of 5 bases from V and 0 bases from J, the junction contained 0 bases not matched to a gene. The CDR3 DNA follows: TGTGCCAGCAGACTAGCGGGAGGGAGCACAGATACGCAGTATTTT. It translates to CASRLAGGSTDTQYF.

This chain connects TRBV2 to TRBJ1-4; 9 bases are a match to TRBD1. Trimming took 4 bases from V and 4 from J; bases not matched to a gene: 1. The CDR3 is 14 amino acids. Looked up from germline, CDR1 is SNHLY and CDR2 is FYNNEI. The CDR3 loop is CASSVGQGNEKLFF. DNA of the CDR3: TGTGCCAGCAGTGTGGGACAGGGTAATGAAAAACTGTTTTTT.

The V gene is TRBV21-1, the J gene TRBJ2-1; the D call TRBD1 from the table was never checked on the DNA. TRBV21-1 is recorded as a pseudogene. This CDR3 spans 15 amino acids. In DNA, the CDR3 is TGTGCCAGCAGCACAGACAGGACAACCTACAATGAGCAGTTCTTC. Protein sequence: CASSTDRTTYNEQFF.

The chain has TRBV7-2 and TRBJ2-1; 10 bases map to TRBD2. There are 17 residues in the CDR3. V was clipped by 1 base and J by 7 bases; unmatched bases: 10. Germline CDR1 reads SGHTA; CDR2 reads FQGNSA. DNA of the CDR3: TGTGCCAGCAGCTTAGTCGCAGGGAGCGGGGGGGTGAATGAGCAGTTCTTC. As protein: CASSLVAGSGGVNEQFF.

This chain connects TRBV6-5 to TRBJ1-5, with D perhaps TRBD1 (6 bases). The CDR3 is made up of 14 amino acids. CDR1 and CDR2 (germline): MNHEY, SVGAGI. Trimming shortened V by 4 bases and J by 5 bases, and 12 bases separated the two germline ends. CDR3 DNA: TGTGCCAGCAGTTGGGGGCAGGGAGATCAGCCCCAGCATTTT. Amino acid sequence: CASSWGQGDQPQHF.

The rearrangement joins TRBV5-4 to TRBJ1-3; the D is unclear. Per germline, CDR1 SGHNT and CDR2 YYREEE (reference sequence). CDR3 length: 13 residues. V shed 4 bases and J shed 5 bases, with 10 bases lying between them. This CDR3 reads CASSVSDRNTIYF. DNA for the CDR3: TGTGCCAGCAGCGTCAGTGATAGAAACACCATATATTTT.

V gene TRBV7-6 combines with J gene TRBJ2-3, with 9 bases aligning to TRBD2. The CDR3 totals 18 residues. Germline loops: CDR1 SGHVS, CDR2 FNYEAQ. Losses at the gene ends were 6 bases for V and 8 bases for J; bases not matched to a gene: 21. The CDR3 coding sequence is TGTGCCAGCAGTTCGATCGCTGGCGGGGGGGCCAGGAGGGGTACGCAGTATTTT. Protein product: CASSSIAGGGARRGTQYF.

The rearrangement joins TRBV5-1 to TRBJ2-5; 7 bases line up with TRBD2. The CDR3 has 15 amino acids. Germline V gene sequence: CDR1 SGHRS, CDR2 YFSETQ. The J segment lost 1 base and the V segment lost 1 base, leaving 4 bases of the junction unmatched. CDR3: CASSLRGGTQETQYF. CDR3 nucleotides: TGCGCCAGCAGCTTGCGCGGGGGAACCCAAGAGACCCAGTACTTC. Full variable domain (remainder filled in from reference TRBV5-1 and TRBJ2-5): KAGVTQTPRYLIKTRGQQVTLSCSPISGHRSVSWYQQTPGQGLQFLFEYFSETQRNKGNFPGRFSGRQFSNSRSEMNVSTLELGDSALYLCASSLRGGTQETQYFGPGTRLLVL.

The J gene is TRBJ2-1, the V gene TRBV7-2, with D possibly being TRBD2 (6 bases). The ends were cut back, 1 base at V and 7 bases at J, with 8 bases in the middle. This CDR3 spans 13 amino acids. CDR1 and CDR2 from the germline V gene are SGHTA and FQGNSA. CDR3 nucleotide sequence: TGTGCCAGCAGCTTAGAGGGGAGGAATGAGCAGTTCTTC. Protein sequence: CASSLEGRNEQFF.

V gene TRBV7-8 combines with J gene TRBJ2-1, with 8 bases that match TRBD2. V shed 5 bases, J shed 6 bases, and the junction held 6 bases outside the gene matches. There are 14 residues in the CDR3. Germline CDR1 and CDR2: SGHVS and FQNEAQ. CDR3 sequence: CASSLRGGPNEQFF. The CDR3 nucleotides are TGTGCCAGCAGCCTGCGCGGGGGGCCCAATGAGCAGTTCTTC.

The J gene is TRBJ1-1, the V gene TRBV27; D gene unclear. The germline V gene has CDR1 MNHEY and CDR2 SMNVEV (reference sequence). V lost 1 base to trimming and J lost 4 bases, with 13 bases between them. The CDR3 covers 15 residues. In DNA, the CDR3 is TGTGCCAGCAGTTTATTACCCCGCGGTGGCACTGAAGCTTTCTTT. This translates into CASSLLPRGGTEAFF.

The V call is TRBV27, the J call TRBJ1-4; D not resolved. Germline V gene sequence: CDR1 MNHEY, CDR2 SMNVEV (reference sequence). This CDR3 contains 16 residues. The germline V and J ends were trimmed by 1 base and 0 bases, with 9 bases remaining between them. This CDR3 is CASSLFPGTTNEKLFF. CDR3 nucleotide sequence: TGTGCCAGCAGTTTATTTCCGGGGACAACTAATGAAAAACTGTTTTTT.

The genes are TRBV15 and TRBJ1-4; 7 bases line up with TRBD1. The CDR3 length is 13 residues. Germline V gene data show CDR1 as LNHNV and CDR2 as YYDKDF (reference sequence). Trimming cost V 5 bases and J 8 bases; bases outside gene matches: 5. The CDR3 DNA reads as TGTGCCACCAGCTACAGGGGCGAGGAAAAACTGTTTTTT. It specifies CATSYRGEEKLFF.

V usage is TRBV9 and J usage is TRBJ1-4; the D gene is possibly TRBD1 (6 bases). The V gene lost 4 bases and the J gene lost 6 bases, with 25 bases spanning the gap. CDR3 length equals 18 residues. CDR1 is SGDLS, CDR2 YYNGEE, per germline. The CDR3 bases are TGTGCCAGCAGCTCACCCTATGGGGATACAGGGATTGATGAAAAACTGTTTTTT. It encodes CASSSPYGDTGIDEKLFF. The full variable domain, in which reference TRBV9 and TRBJ1-4 provide the parts outside the CDR3, is DSGVTQTPKHLITATGQRVTLRCSPRSGDLSVYWYQQSLDQGLQFLIQYYNGEERAKGNILERFSAQQFPDLHSELNLSSLELGDSALYFCASSSPYGDTGIDEKLFFGSGTQLSVL.

The chain employs TRBV28 and TRBJ1-1; D not resolved. V lost 10 bases to trimming and J lost 1 base, with 7 bases between them. The CDR3 contains 11 residues. CDR1 and CDR2 from the germline V gene are MDHEN and SYDVKM. CDR3: CAIDKNTEAFF. CDR3 nucleotide sequence: TGTGCCATTGACAAGAACACTGAAGCTTTCTTT. Combining the CDR3 with reference TRBV28 and TRBJ1-1 gives the whole variable domain DVKVTQSSRYLVKRTGEKVFLECVQDMDHENMFWYRQDPGLGLRLIYFSYDVKMKEKGDIPEGYSVSREKKERFSLILESASTNQTSMYLCAIDKNTEAFFGQGTRLTVV.

J is TRBJ1-5 and V is TRBV18, with D perhaps TRBD1 (5 bases). This CDR3 region has 14 residues. Germline CDR1 and CDR2: KGHSH and LQKENI. Trimming took off 6 bases at V and 0 bases at J, with 9 bases between the two ends. DNA of the CDR3: TGTGCCAGCTCTCAGGGTGGTAGCAATCAGCCCCAGCATTTT. It encodes CASSQGGSNQPQHF.

The rearrangement joins TRBV14 to TRBJ1-1, with D possibly matching TRBD1 (5 bases). CDR3 length equals 13 residues. Germline values: CDR1 SGHDN, CDR2 FVKESK. The germline V and J ends were trimmed by 1 base and 3 bases, with 6 bases remaining between them. DNA of the CDR3: TGTGCCAGCAGCCAAGGGGACTACACTGAAGCTTTCTTT. The encoded protein is CASSQGDYTEAFF.

As for this clone: The junction departs from germline at one end; a sequencing error may be responsible. The chain uses TRBV29-1 and TRBJ2-1; possible D gene TRBD1, 5 bases. Germline V gene sequence: CDR1 SQVTM, CDR2 ANQGSEA. The CDR3 is 15 residues long. As DNA, the CDR3 is TGCAGCGCCCTCCCACAGGCCACCTCCTACAGTGAGCAGTTCTTC. It specifies CSALPQATSYSEQFF.

This clone was picked up one time. V usage is TRBV9 and J usage is TRBJ2-7; weak D call: TRBD1 (6 bases). Germline lookup yields CDR1 SGDLS and CDR2 YYNGEE. Trimming removed 3 bases at V and 1 base at J, with 11 bases between. There are 14 residues in the CDR3. The DNA of the CDR3 is TGTGCCAGCAGCGCGACAGGATATTCCTACGAGCAGTACTTC. Residues: CASSATGYSYEQYF.